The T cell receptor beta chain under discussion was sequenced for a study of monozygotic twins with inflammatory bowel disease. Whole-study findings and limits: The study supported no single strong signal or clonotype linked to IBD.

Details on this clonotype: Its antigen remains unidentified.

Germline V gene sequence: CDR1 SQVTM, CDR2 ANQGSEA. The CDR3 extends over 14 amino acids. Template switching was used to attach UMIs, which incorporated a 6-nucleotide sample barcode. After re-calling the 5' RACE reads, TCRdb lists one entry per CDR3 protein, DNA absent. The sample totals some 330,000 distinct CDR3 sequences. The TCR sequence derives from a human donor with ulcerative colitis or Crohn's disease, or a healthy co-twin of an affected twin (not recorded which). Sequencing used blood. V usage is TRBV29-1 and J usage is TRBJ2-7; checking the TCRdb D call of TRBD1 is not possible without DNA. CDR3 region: CSVRGPGQGYEQYF.